This TCR beta chain was captured by sequencing in a study of cytomegalovirus exposure and HLA in healthy donors. Whole-study results and caveats: Productive rates of about 87% or about 30% were seen for most TCR beta V segments in an earlier analysis.

In the case of this clone: Its antigen is still unknown.

Germline CDR1 and CDR2: GTSNPN and SVGIG (reference sequence). The length of the CDR3 is 13 residues. Losses at the gene ends were 2 bases for V and 4 bases for J; bases not matched to a gene: 4. The PCR made use of 60 Vbeta and 13 Jbeta primers. Sequencing used immunoSEQ multiplex PCR; TCRdb keeps in-frame clones, though not all of them. Among about 60,000 clones listed, roughly 86% were seen once. This receptor was taken from a man between 18 and 35 years old in good health and CMV-seronegative. The chain joins TRBV30 to TRBJ1-1; 7 nucleotides match TRBD1. Sequences were obtained from PBMCs. The CDR3 spells CAWSPGGTTEAFF. As DNA, the CDR3 is TGTGCCTGGAGTCCAGGGGGGACCACTGAAGCTTTCTTT.